Each of the 27 T cell receptor beta chains below was sequenced from the same sample in a study of spatial heterogeneity in lung cancer. General study points: It was found that expanded intratumoral alpha and beta TCR counts tracked tumor mutation counts.

These receptors' antigens are unknown. TCRdb re-analysed the 5' RACE reads in MiXCR, keeping a single row per CDR3 protein. This repertoire shows 20,000 to 25,000 distinct CDR3 sequences, approximately 4.8% found once; its top ten account for roughly a tenth. Time point denoted: sample taken at primary tumor resection. The input for sequencing was lung tumor tissue, taken at surgery. The receptors shown here come from a male donor with early-stage non-small cell lung cancer.

This clonotype was counted ten times or more. In nucleotides, the CDR3 is TGTGCCAGCAGTGCAGGGTCCAATCAGCCCCAGCATTTT. Translation: CASSAGSNQPQHF. The chain employs TRBV2 and TRBJ1-5; D possibly corresponds to TRBD1 (5 bases). The CDR3 extends over 13 amino acids. The germline gives CDR1 SNHLY, CDR2 FYNNEI. The V end lost 4 bases, the J end lost 3 bases, and 7 bases lay between the germline ends.

This clonotype occurred many times. V usage is TRBV20-1 and J usage is TRBJ1-4; perhaps TRBD1 as D (5 bases). CDR3 length: 13 residues. The germline gives CDR1 DFQATT, CDR2 SNEGSKA (reference sequence). The CDR3 DNA follows: TGCAGCCCCGGGGGGACAACTAATGAAAAACTGTTTTTT. Its protein product is CSPGGTTNEKLFF.

In its sample, this clonotype was seen many times. The CDR3 DNA reads TGTGCCAGCAGCTTATCGTCCGGGACAGGGATATCACCCCTCCACTTT. It yields the protein CASSLSSGTGISPLHF. V is TRBV7-2 and J is TRBJ1-6; TRBD1 agrees at 9 bases. Germline V gives CDR1 SGHTA, CDR2 FQGNSA. This CDR3 has 16 amino acids. V was pared by 2 bases and J by 10 bases, with 9 bases of the junction left unmatched.

The V gene is TRBV9, the J gene TRBJ1-1, with no clear D. CDR1 is SGDLS, CDR2 YYNGEE, per germline. The length of the CDR3 is 14 residues. V was trimmed by 0 bases and J by 0 bases, leaving 6 bases between them. The CDR3 DNA reads as TGTGCCAGCAGCGTAGGCCAGATGAACACTGAAGCTTTCTTT. This encodes CASSVGQMNTEAFF.

At least ten counts were recorded for this clonotype. The chain carries TRBV24-1 and TRBJ2-5; 7 bases align to TRBD2. The junction had 4 bases not matched to a gene; V was cut back by 0 bases and J by 4 bases. Germline lookup yields CDR1 KGHDR and CDR2 SFDVKD. There are 15 residues in the CDR3. CDR3: CATSDLSSSGETQYF. In nucleotides, the CDR3 is TGTGCCACCAGTGATTTGAGTTCTAGCGGAGAGACCCAGTACTTC.

This clonotype was observed a handful of times. V gene TRBV5-8 combines with J gene TRBJ1-5; 7 nucleotides align to TRBD1. J lost 3 bases, V lost 9 bases, and 12 bases had no gene match. Germline CDR1 is SGHTS and CDR2 is YDEGEE. The CDR3 sequence is 15 residues long. DNA for the CDR3: TGTGCCACCGACCAGGGACAGATTTACAATCAGCCCCAGCATTTT. As protein: CATDQGQIYNQPQHF.

This clonotype was seen ten or more times. The chain recombines TRBV4-3 with TRBJ2-1, with D unclear. With 0 bases removed from V and 8 bases from J, the gap between germline ends came to 14 bases. The germline gives CDR1 LGHNA, CDR2 YSLEER. This CDR3 contains 15 residues. This CDR3 reads CASSQDPPPRDEQFF. Here the CDR3 DNA reads TGCGCCAGCAGCCAAGATCCCCCCCCAAGGGATGAGCAGTTCTTC.

The CDR3 nucleotides are TGTGCCAGCGTCCAGGGGGTGAGGGCTTTCTTT. It translates to CASVQGVRAFF. The chain has TRBV6-5 and TRBJ1-1, with TRBD1 identical over 7 bases. Looked up from germline, CDR1 is MNHEY and CDR2 is SVGAGI. Trimming removed 8 bases from V and 11 bases from J; junction bases left unmatched: 8. This CDR3 is built from 11 residues.

This clonotype was picked up many times. This chain joins TRBV7-2 and TRBJ2-3; TRBD2 matches at 7 bases. CDR3 length: 14 residues. V lost 4 bases, J lost 0 bases, and 1 base stayed unmatched. Per germline, CDR1 SGHTA and CDR2 FQGNSA. This CDR3 is CASSSGLSTDTQYF. As DNA, the CDR3 is TGTGCCAGCAGCTCGGGACTAAGCACAGATACGCAGTATTTT. The entire variable domain, with the rest obtained from reference TRBV7-2 and TRBJ2-3, is as follows: GAGVSQSPSNKVTEKGKDVELRCDPISGHTALYWYRQSLGQGLEFLIYFQGNSAPDKSGLPSDRFSAERTGGSVSTLTIQRTQQEDSAVYLCASSSGLSTDTQYFGPGTRLTVL.

This clonotype has just a few counts. The genes are TRBV6-5 and TRBJ2-7; weak D call: TRBD2 (7 bases). Trimming took 0 bases from V and 1 from J, leaving 13 bases between them. This CDR3 is built from 16 residues. CDR1 is MNHEY, CDR2 SVGAGI, per germline. CDR3 DNA sequence: TGTGCCAGCAGTTACTCCCGAGAGGGGGGGTCCTACGAGCAGTACTTC. Its protein product is CASSYSREGGSYEQYF.

In its sample, this clonotype was seen many times. This chain connects TRBV7-2 to TRBJ2-2, with D unclear. The CDR3 spans 14 residues. Trimming shortened V by 5 bases and J by 2 bases, and 9 bases separated the two germline ends. Germline CDR1 reads SGHTA; CDR2 reads FQGNSA. The CDR3, as DNA: TGTGCCAGCAGCCCCAGTCCCAACACCGGGGAGCTGTTTTTT. Residues: CASSPSPNTGELFF.

Within the sample, this clonotype is medium-sized (0.01 to 0.1%). J is TRBJ2-2 and V is TRBV6-1, with 10 nucleotides matching TRBD1. CDR1 is MNHNS and CDR2 is SASEGT in the germline V gene. This CDR3 is 15 amino acids long. V shed 6 bases and J 3 bases; nucleotides not matched to a gene: 4. The CDR3 sequence: CASRSGTGDTGELFF. The DNA of the CDR3 is TGTGCCAGCAGATCCGGGACAGGGGACACCGGGGAGCTGTTTTTT.

This clonotype was counted at least ten times. This sequence joins TRBV9 and TRBJ2-2; the match to TRBD2 covers 7 bases. J was trimmed by 1 base and V by 0 bases; bases with no gene match: 0. The V gene's germline CDR1 is SGDLS and CDR2 YYNGEE. This CDR3 region has 15 residues. This CDR3 reads CASSVASGNTGELFF. CDR3 nucleotides: TGTGCCAGCAGCGTAGCTAGCGGGAACACCGGGGAGCTGTTTTTT.

This clonotype came up a few times. V gene TRBV2 combines with J gene TRBJ2-2; D is uncertain. Trimming shortened V by 3 bases and J by 3 bases, and 5 bases separated the two germline ends. There are 13 residues in the CDR3. Per the germline V gene, CDR1 is SNHLY and CDR2 is FYNNEI. The CDR3 nucleotides read TGTGCCAGCAGTGATTGGGACACCGGGGAGCTGTTTTTT. Its protein product is CASSDWDTGELFF.

There are many counts of this clonotype. The V and J genes are TRBV12-3 or TRBV12-4 and TRBJ1-1; D gene uncertain. CDR3 length: 13 amino acids. The V end was cut by 4 bases, the J end by 0 bases, with 6 bases between. CDR3 loop: CASSYRLNTEAFF. CDR3 nucleotides: TGTGCCAGCAGTTACCGCCTGAACACTGAAGCTTTCTTT.

This clonotype was detected ten times or more. The chain carries TRBV7-8 and TRBJ2-5; TRBD1 or TRBD2 may be the D gene (5 bases each). CDR3 length: 15 residues. Germline V gives CDR1 SGHVS, CDR2 FQNEAQ. The V end was cut by 1 base, the J end by 9 bases, with 18 bases between. The CDR3 region has the DNA TGTGCCAGCAGCTTAGGGGGGACGGAACTGAAGGCCCAGTACTTC. Translated, it gives CASSLGGTELKAQYF. The complete variable domain, with remaining parts taken from reference TRBV7-8 and TRBJ2-5, reads GAGVSQSPRYKVAKRGQDVALRCDPISGHVSLFWYQQALGQGPEFLTYFQNEAQLDKSGLPSDRFFAERPEGSVSTLKIQRTQQEDSAVYLCASSLGGTELKAQYFGPGTRLLVL.

This clonotype was counted at least ten times. The chain joins TRBV11-2 to TRBJ1-5, with TRBD1 as a possible D gene (6 bases). CDR1 and CDR2 (germline): SGHAT, FQNNGV. Trimming took 1 base from V and 4 from J, leaving 14 bases between them. The CDR3 has 16 amino acids. Here the CDR3 DNA reads TGTGCCAGCAGCTTAGGGGGACACGGGCTAAATCAGCCCCAGCATTTT. It specifies CASSLGGHGLNQPQHF.

This chain links TRBV20-1 with TRBJ1-2; the match to TRBD1 covers 8 bases. The CDR3 has 13 amino acids. Germline CDR1 and CDR2: DFQATT and SNEGSKA (reference sequence). Trimming cost V 2 bases and J 3 bases; bases outside gene matches: 2. CDR3 DNA: TGCAGTGCTAGACCAGGGGGCGACTATGGCTACACCTTC. Its protein product is CSARPGGDYGYTF.

This clonotype has ten or more counts. The chain uses TRBV4-2 and TRBJ2-7; D is ambiguous. Germline V gene data show CDR1 as LGHNA and CDR2 as YNFKEQ. The CDR3 spans 15 residues. Trimming removed 0 bases from V and 3 bases from J, with 12 bases in between. The CDR3 loop reads CASSQDGSSNYEQYF. The CDR3 DNA reads as TGTGCCAGCAGCCAAGATGGTAGCTCCAACTACGAGCAGTACTTC.

This clonotype was seen at least ten times. V gene TRBV27 combines with J gene TRBJ2-3; 10 bases are shared with TRBD2. The V gene's germline CDR1 is MNHEY and CDR2 SMNVEV (reference sequence). CDR3 length: 18 residues. With 4 bases clipped from V and 0 bases from J, the junction kept 10 bases outside the gene matches. The CDR3 loop is CASSSSSGGAASTDTQYF. The CDR3 region has the DNA TGTGCCAGCAGTTCTTCTAGCGGGGGCGCTGCTAGCACAGATACGCAGTATTTT.

This clonotype has a count of ten or more. V usage is TRBV6-5 and J usage is TRBJ1-5, with a tentative D call TRBD1 (6 bases). This CDR3 has 13 residues. Germline CDR1 is MNHEY and CDR2 is SVGAGI. Trimming took 8 bases from V and 6 from J, leaving 14 bases between them. The CDR3 sequence: CASSWGGGQPQHF. The CDR3 DNA is TGTGCCAGCTCTTGGGGGGGCGGTCAGCCCCAGCATTTT.

This chain links TRBV12-3 or TRBV12-4 with TRBJ2-1; D uncertain. The V end was cut by 1 base, the J end by 0 bases, with 13 bases between. The length of the CDR3 is 17 residues. The CDR3 nucleotides read TGTGCCAGCAGTTTAGTCAACGGTGCTTACTCCTACAATGAGCAGTTCTTC. It translates to CASSLVNGAYSYNEQFF.

The chain's CDR3 is CAWSRLTGNDSPLHF. As DNA, the CDR3 is TGTGCCTGGAGTAGACTGACAGGGAACGATTCACCCCTCCACTTT. V gene TRBV30 combines with J gene TRBJ1-6; TRBD1 aligns across 7 bases. With 2 bases clipped from V and 8 bases from J, the junction kept 9 bases outside the gene matches. This CDR3 comprises 15 residues. The germline gives CDR1 GTSNPN, CDR2 SVGIG (reference sequence). The entire variable domain, with the rest obtained from reference TRBV30 and TRBJ1-6, is as follows: SQTIHQWPATLVQPVGSPLSLECTVEGTSNPNLYWYRQAAGRGLQLLFYSVGIGQISSEVPQNLSASRPQDRQFILSSKKLLLSDSGFYLCAWSRLTGNDSPLHFGNGTRLTVT.

This clonotype was seen ten or more times. This rearrangement joins TRBV7-8 to TRBJ2-7; 9 positions agree with TRBD2. Germline trimming cut 5 bases from V and 2 bases from J; bases unmatched to any gene: 4. This CDR3 has 14 amino acids. The germline gives CDR1 SGHVS, CDR2 FQNEAQ. The CDR3 nucleotides read TGTGCCAGCAGCACGGCGGGAGGGCCCTACGAGCAGTACTTC. Protein: CASSTAGGPYEQYF.

The V call is TRBV4-3, the J call TRBJ1-2; 12 bases match TRBD1. CDR1 and CDR2 from the germline V gene are LGHNA and YSLEER. Trimming took 4 bases from V and 7 from J; bases not matched to a gene: 7. The CDR3 spans 15 residues. CDR3 nucleotide sequence: TGCGCCAGCAGCCCCCGAGGGACAGGGGGCCGTGGCTACACCTTC. Residues: CASSPRGTGGRGYTF.

This clonotype has at least ten counts. This chain links TRBV20-1 with TRBJ2-1; 8 bases are a match to TRBD2. This CDR3 contains 18 residues. The germline V gene encodes CDR1 DFQATT and CDR2 SNEGSKA (reference sequence). The trim removed 0 bases at V and 7 bases at J, leaving 17 bases unmatched. CDR3: CSAREGIRGRSGGNEQFF. CDR3 nucleotide sequence: TGCAGTGCTAGAGAAGGAATACGCGGGAGGTCAGGTGGGAATGAGCAGTTCTTC.

This clonotype was found many times. The chain has TRBV29-1 and TRBJ2-7; D remains ambiguous. This CDR3 has 12 amino acids. CDR1 and CDR2 from the germline V gene are SQVTM and ANQGSEA. This chain's CDR3 is CSTLGSSYEQYF. As DNA, the CDR3 is TGCAGTACCTTAGGTAGCTCCTACGAGCAGTACTTC.